Listed below are T cell receptor beta chains from one sample, sequenced in a study of control samples from healthy donors and cancer patients. This table comes from immunoSEQ multiplex PCR, and its TCRdb copy is limited to in-frame clones, with some not included. The sample includes some 200,000 clones, about nine tenths seen only once; the top ten take over 1.2%. Sequencing was performed on blood. Receptors were obtained from a woman aged 25 to 39 in good health. The CDR3 runs from the conserved cysteine through the conserved F or W. The order of the fields is clone size, D gene, J gene, V gene, CDR3 protein, CDR3 DNA. D genes are given only for firm matches. Only part of the rows carry a size: once, few, many, or a class if the clone is expanded.

NA TRBD2 TRBJ2-3 TRBV3-1/TRBV3-2 CASSQTSGGTDTQYF TGTGCCAGCAGCCAAACTAGCGGGGGAACAGATACGCAGTATTTT
NA TRBD2 TRBJ2-2 TRBV30 CAWSAGSGRGTGELFF TGTGCCTGGAGCGCGGGTAGCGGGAGAGGCACCGGGGAGCTGTTTTTT
NA NA TRBJ1-3 TRBV5-1 CASSWTANSGNTIYF TGCGCCAGCAGCTGGACAGCCAACTCTGGAAACACCATATATTTT
once TRBD1 TRBJ2-3 TRBV24-1 CATSQPGTGSPDTQYF TGTGCCACCAGCCAACCCGGGACAGGGAGTCCAGATACGCAGTATTTT
NA NA TRBJ1-1 TRBV12-3/TRBV12-4 CASTGRNTEAFF TGTGCCAGCACAGGGCGGAACACTGAAGCTTTCTTT
NA TRBD2 TRBJ2-1 TRBV5-4 CASSPGTSGGVDNEQFF TGTGCCAGCAGCCCGGGGACTAGCGGGGGGGTGGACAATGAGCAGTTCTTC
medium-sized NA TRBJ2-7 TRBV6-4 CASSDSPNSEQYF TGTGCCAGCAGTGATAGTCCCAACTCCGAGCAGTACTTC
NA NA TRBJ1-2 TRBV5-1 CASSPDRSKGYTF TGCGCCAGCAGCCCCGACAGGAGCAAGGGCTACACCTTC
once NA TRBJ2-2 TRBV5-1 CASSLASVTGELFF TGCGCCAGCAGCTTGGCTAGCGTCACCGGGGAGCTGTTTTTT
once TRBD2 TRBJ2-3 TRBV19 CASSPGLDRITDTQYF TGTGCCAGTAGTCCCGGACTAGATCGAATCACAGATACGCAGTATTTT
NA TRBD1 TRBJ2-6 TRBV4-2 CASSQDGTGVFSGANVLTF TGTGCCAGCAGCCAAGATGGTACAGGGGTTTTCTCTGGGGCCAACGTCCTGACTTTC
NA NA TRBJ2-1 TRBV19 CASSRDYNEQFF TGTGCCAGTAGCAGGGACTACAATGAGCAGTTCTTC
NA TRBD1 TRBJ1-2 TRBV7-9 CASRQGDGYTF TGTGCCAGCAGACAGGGGGACGGCTACACCTTC
NA NA TRBJ1-6 TRBV25-1 CASSGRQNNSPLHF TGTGCCAGCAGTGGAAGGCAGAATAATTCACCCCTCCACTTT
NA TRBD1 TRBJ1-2 TRBV5-6 CASSLDQTGGHTF TGTGCCAGCAGCTTGGACCAGACAGGGGGTCACACCTTC
NA NA TRBJ1-2 TRBV3-1/TRBV3-2 CASSQVAANYGYTF TGTGCCAGCAGCCAAGTAGCAGCTAACTATGGCTACACCTTC
NA NA TRBJ1-1 TRBV21-1 CASLQYTNTEAFF TGTGCCAGCTTACAGTATACGAACACTGAAGCTTTCTTT
NA TRBD1 TRBJ1-5 TRBV11-2 CASSLAQGDQPQHF TGTGCCAGCAGCTTAGCCCAGGGGGATCAGCCCCAGCATTTT
NA NA TRBJ1-4 TRBV15 CATSRVPTNEKLFF TGTGCCACCAGCAGAGTTCCTACTAATGAAAAACTGTTTTTT
NA NA TRBJ2-3 TRBV12-3/TRBV12-4 CASRYTDTQYF TGTGCCAGCAGGTACACAGATACGCAGTATTTT
few NA TRBJ1-1 TRBV5-1 CASSLGGNTEAFF TGCGCCAGCAGCTTGGGGGGGAACACTGAAGCTTTCTTT
NA TRBD2 TRBJ2-1 TRBV11-2 CASSSRTSGRAYNEQFF TGTGCCAGCAGCTCAAGGACTAGCGGGAGGGCCTACAATGAGCAGTTCTTC
few NA TRBJ2-5 TRBV4-1 CASSQVRETQYF TGCGCCAGCAGCCAAGTTAGAGAGACCCAGTACTTC
NA TRBD1 TRBJ1-2 TRBV5-6 CASSPGTGRKGYTF TGTGCCAGCAGCCCCGGGACAGGGAGAAAAGGCTACACCTTC
NA TRBD1 TRBJ1-2 TRBV18 CASSPTGEDYGYTF TGTGCCAGCTCGCCGACAGGGGAGGACTATGGCTACACCTTC
NA NA TRBJ1-5 TRBV6-1 CASSEVLGGTQPQHF TGTGCCAGCAGTGAAGTATTGGGGGGTACCCAGCCCCAGCATTTT
NA NA TRBJ1-2 TRBV6-5 CASRGAGGGYTF TGTGCCAGCAGGGGTGCGGGGGGCGGCTACACCTTC
NA TRBD2 TRBJ2-3 TRBV6-1 CASSETSGRADTQYF TGTGCCAGCAGTGAGACTAGCGGGCGCGCAGATACGCAGTATTTT
NA NA TRBJ1-1 TRBV12-3/TRBV12-4 CASSLGVNTEAFF TGTGCCAGCAGTTTAGGGGTGAACACTGAAGCTTTCTTT
NA TRBD1 TRBJ1-5 TRBV6-5 CASTLTGGSNQPQHF TGTGCCAGCACCTTGACAGGGGGTAGCAATCAGCCCCAGCATTTT
once TRBD1 TRBJ1-2 TRBV7-2 CASSLARQGYGYTF TGTGCCAGCAGCTTAGCCAGACAGGGCTATGGCTACACCTTC
once NA TRBJ2-3 TRBV7-2 CASSLVVAGMDTQYF TGTGCCAGCAGCTTAGTGGTGGCAGGTATGGATACGCAGTATTTT
NA NA TRBJ1-5 TRBV5-6 CASSLANQPQHF TGTGCCAGCAGCTTGGCCAATCAGCCCCAGCATTTT
NA NA TRBJ2-7 TRBV15 CATSRGSSSYEQYF TGTGCCACCAGCAGAGGGTCGAGCTCCTACGAGCAGTACTTC
NA NA TRBJ1-4 TRBV7-9 CASSLGSGEKLFF TGTGCCAGCAGCTTAGGGTCAGGAGAAAAACTGTTTTTT
NA TRBD1 TRBJ1-6 TRBV5-5 CASSERQGYNSPLHF TGTGCCAGCAGCGAAAGACAGGGGTATAATTCACCCCTCCACTTT
once TRBD1 TRBJ2-1 TRBV7-2 CASSPGQGVSYNEQFF TGTGCCAGCAGCCCGGGACAGGGGGTCTCCTACAATGAGCAGTTCTTC
NA NA TRBJ2-2 TRBV4-2 CASSQDSPRDTGELFF TGTGCCAGCAGCCAAGATAGCCCTAGGGACACCGGGGAGCTGTTTTTT
once NA TRBJ2-2 TRBV28 CASSPRLNTGELFF TGTGCCAGCAGTCCTAGACTGAACACCGGGGAGCTGTTTTTT
many TRBD2 TRBJ2-1 TRBV19 CASSSGRASSSYNEQFF TGTGCCAGTAGTAGCGGGAGGGCTTCGAGCTCCTACAATGAGCAGTTCTTC
NA TRBD1 TRBJ2-7 TRBV7-2 CASSSGQGSYEQYF TGTGCCAGCAGCTCAGGACAGGGAAGCTACGAGCAGTACTTC
NA NA TRBJ1-2 TRBV29-1 CSVEENYGYTF TGCAGCGTTGAGGAGAACTATGGCTACACCTTC
NA NA TRBJ1-2 TRBV7-9 CASSLPGVYGYTF TGTGCCAGCAGCTTACCCGGCGTCTATGGCTACACCTTC
once NA TRBJ1-1 TRBV18 CASSPGGAGGTEAFF TGTGCCAGCTCACCAGGGGGGGCGGGCGGCACTGAAGCTTTCTTT
NA TRBD1 TRBJ1-4 TRBV19 CASRGWTGGDEKLFF TGTGCCAGTAGGGGATGGACAGGGGGCGATGAAAAACTGTTTTTT